The clone carrying this T cell receptor beta chain was counted between two and nine times. The sample belongs to a study of blood T cells in healthy people across ages. This CDR3 has 12 residues. Germline assignment: CDR1 SGHTA and CDR2 FQGNSA. V lost 5 bases, J lost 5 bases, and 7 bases lay in between. A J-beta primer mix and a sample-barcoded 5' primer were used in a second PCR of roughly 6 to 11 cycles. TCRdb ran MiXCR on the 5' RACE reads and lists one entry per CDR3 protein. Seen here are hundreds of thousands of distinct CDR3 sequences, about 25% observed once, and the top ten hold 8% to 10%. Ranging in age from roughly 6 to 100, the donors were healthy Caucasian individuals from Russia. Another study also made use of these data, one on T cells of mothers and their children.

V gene TRBV7-2 combines with J gene TRBJ1-5; no reliable D call. The TCR comes from a boy aged 5 to 17 in good health. Source material: blood. The CDR3 loop is CASSSSDQPQHF. The CDR3 DNA follows: TGTGCCAGCAGCAGCTCGGATCAGCCCCAGCATTTT.